A selection of T cell receptor beta chains follows, all from one sample in a study of beta chain features in type 1 diabetes. Data came from immunoSEQ multiplex PCR; TCRdb stores just in-frame clones and leaves some out. The repertoire has 640,000 or so clones, about an eighth of them found once; the top ten carry 0.02% to 0.025%. Sample: naive CD4+ T cells from blood. Source of these receptors: a man between 18 and 35 years old with type 1 diabetes. Each CDR3 is given with its conserved first and last residue. Each record gives: V gene, CDR3 protein.

>TRBV13
CASSRDRIEKLFF
>TRBV4-1
CASSQGYQTTGYTF
>TRBV28
CASTQMDRANTGELFF
>TRBV30
CAWSGVRQLGNTIYF
>TRBV4-2
CASSQDTGQGLTQYF
>TRBV27
CASSSTGGNTEAFF
>TRBV19
CASSNTGHEQFF
>TRBV5-5
CASSFGQGHQPQHF
>TRBV9
CASSVGDSYPNTEAFF
>TRBV5-6
CASQGHNEQFF
>TRBV19
CASSIGNQPQHF
>TRBV29-1
CSAGRENTEAFF
>TRBV5-1
CASSLVRGLGSDTQYF
>TRBV14
CASSPSPWVAEAFF
>TRBV7-9
CASTSRVSNTGELFF
>TRBV5-7
CASSLAKWGWSKNIQYF
>TRBV29-1
CSVSGQSSGNTIYF
>TRBV18
CASSPGSSTDTQYF
>TRBV10-3
CAIRELDEQYF
>TRBV6-7
CASSYSNSGNNQPQHF
>TRBV5-1
CASSLGKTPGEQFF
>TRBV7-3
CASSPRNKSGANVLTF
>TRBV10-2
CASTGGPDTQYF
>TRBV11-2
CASSPNHQEHYEQYF
>TRBV15
CATSRDTDSNQPQHF
>TRBV10-3
CAISRDRGHVETQYF
>TRBV7-9
CASSAPGSYYEQYF
>TRBV14
CASSQVRESEQFF
>TRBV11-3
CASSSPIQGAGELFF
>TRBV19
CASSIYAGLAGGPRETQYF
>TRBV15
CATSRDSASNQPQHF
>TRBV13
CASSLGTGRADTQYF
>TRBV7-2
CASSSGQNYEQYF
>TRBV6-6
CASSRGDTQYF
>TRBV11-2
CASSFYAGTEAFF
>TRBV4-1
CASSQSGREAFF
>TRBV7-8
CASSFGAIPAFF
>TRBV6-5
CASTRGLTGELFF
>TRBV28
CASSLLGQTEQYF
>TRBV27
CASSLLGLNTEAFF
>TRBV4-2
CASSQGTAGELFF
>TRBV25-1
CASSAWGGGLTDTQYF
>TRBV15
CATSRAGAEGWGNEKLFF
>TRBV5-1
CASMGAGGNTEAFF
>TRBV4-1
CASSQGALGLAGEQETQYF
>TRBV7-2
CASSPTATSVTDTQYF
>TRBV30
CAWSVGSNQPQHF
>TRBV30
CAWSTGTGSFYEQYF
>TRBV11-1
CASSLALPGSGLYNEQFF
>TRBV7-8
CASSLRINYGYTF
>TRBV30
CAWGTGAGETQYF
>TRBV7-3
CASSPEPASYEQYF
>TRBV30
CAWSVRGAPEQYF
>TRBV6-6
CASSLAAGVANIQYF
>TRBV4-1
CASSQEEYREGGYTF
>TRBV13
CASSPPWSKRSTDTQYF